This is a list of T cell receptor beta chains from one sample in a study of early T cells in non-severe SARS-CoV-2 infection. Each CDR3 protein is one row after TCRdb ran MiXCR on the 5' RACE reads. Of about 39,000 distinct CDR3 sequences listed, approximately 4.8% were seen once; the top ten hold approximately 4.8%. What was sequenced was whole blood. The source is an adult who was a healthcare worker with PCR-confirmed SARS-CoV-2 infection or an uninfected control (not recorded which). The CDR3 runs from the conserved cysteine through the conserved F or W. The order of the fields is CDR3 protein, CDR3 DNA, clone size, D gene, J gene, V gene. D genes are given only for firm matches. Only part of the rows carry a size: once, few, many, or a class if the clone is expanded.

CASSLFLAGGIYEQYF	TGCGCCAGCAGCTTGTTTTTAGCGGGGGGTATCTACGAGCAGTACTTC	-	TRBD2	TRBJ2-7	TRBV5-1
CASSVVGDRASDTQYF	TGTGCCAGCAGCGTAGTAGGGGACAGGGCATCAGATACGCAGTATTTT	many	TRBD1	TRBJ2-3	TRBV9
CASSLNMPEKLFF	TGTGCCAGCAGCTTGAACATGCCTGAAAAACTGTTTTTT	many	-	TRBJ1-4	TRBV7-2
CASRGLVRLAGTQTYNEQFF	TGTGCCAGCAGAGGACTGGTACGGCTAGCGGGAACCCAAACCTACAATGAGCAGTTCTTC	few	TRBD2	TRBJ2-1	TRBV25-1
CASSQDGTSIETQYF	TGCGCCAGCAGCCAAGACGGGACTAGCATCGAGACCCAGTACTTC	many	TRBD2	TRBJ2-5	TRBV4-1
CASSSYRRTAASGANVLTF	TGTGCCAGCAGCTCCTACCGTAGGACAGCAGCCTCTGGGGCCAACGTCCTGACTTTC	many	-	TRBJ2-6	TRBV11-2
CASSLLGIDYGYTF	TGTGCCAGCAGCTTGTTGGGTATCGACTATGGCTACACCTTC	-	-	TRBJ1-2	TRBV11-2
CASSEFELTTGELFF	TGTGCCAGCAGTGAATTTGAGCTTACGACCGGGGAGCTGTTTTTT	-	-	TRBJ2-2	TRBV25-1
CATSSGGAKNIQYF	TGTGCCACCAGCAGTGGGGGAGCCAAAAACATTCAGTACTTC	many	-	TRBJ2-4	TRBV15
CASGYWVHEQYF	TGTGCTAGTGGTTACTGGGTTCACGAGCAGTACTTC	many	-	TRBJ2-7	TRBV12-5
CASRGLVDQPQHF	TGTGCCAGCAGGGGCCTCGTTGATCAGCCCCAGCATTTT	many	-	TRBJ1-5	TRBV6-5
CASSHRAGELFF	TGTGCCAGCAGCCACAGGGCCGGGGAGCTGTTTTTT	many	-	TRBJ2-2	TRBV3-1
CSVEGQFTTEAFF	TGCAGCGTTGAGGGACAGTTTACTACTGAAGCTTTCTTT	-	TRBD1	TRBJ1-1	TRBV29-1
CASRIEGLAGDTDTQYF	TGTGCCAGCAGGATAGAGGGACTAGCGGGGGACACAGATACGCAGTATTTT	many	TRBD2	TRBJ2-3	TRBV2
CASSPGTQPNQPQHF	TGTGCCAGCAGCCCCGGGACACAGCCCAATCAGCCCCAGCATTTT	many	-	TRBJ1-5	TRBV11-2
CASSAGLAGVDTQYF	TGCGCCAGCAGCGCTGGACTAGCGGGAGTAGATACGCAGTATTTT	-	TRBD2	TRBJ2-3	TRBV5-1
CASSSQPLANTGELFF	TGTGCCAGCAGCTCCCAACCTCTGGCGAACACCGGGGAGCTGTTTTTT	many	-	TRBJ2-2	TRBV7-3
CASSLAGGHLSYEQYF	TGTGCCAGCAGCTTAGCGGGGGGACACCTCTCCTACGAGCAGTACTTC	medium-sized	-	TRBJ2-7	TRBV7-2
CASSSPRGVISGANVLTF	TGTGCCAGCAGCTCCCCTCGGGGTGTGATTTCTGGGGCCAACGTCCTGACTTTC	few	-	TRBJ2-6	TRBV5-4
CASSFRGPWSYEQYF	TGTGCCAGCAGTTTTAGAGGTCCGTGGAGCTACGAGCAGTACTTC	many	-	TRBJ2-7	TRBV28
CASSHGSYEQYF	TGTGCCAGCAGCCATGGTTCCTACGAGCAGTACTTC	many	-	TRBJ2-7	TRBV3-1
CASMINEKLFF	TGTGCCAGCATGATTAATGAAAAACTGTTTTTT	many	-	TRBJ1-4	TRBV12-3/TRBV12-4
CASSQEGVPSTDTQYF	TGCGCCAGCAGCCAAGAGGGGGTCCCTAGCACAGATACGCAGTATTTT	few	-	TRBJ2-3	TRBV4-1
CAIRGNSQGVSTDTQYF	TGTGCCATCAGAGGTAACTCACAGGGAGTGAGCACAGATACGCAGTATTTT	many	-	TRBJ2-3	TRBV10-3
CASSSDGSGSKKLFF	TGTGCCAGCAGCTCAGATGGGTCCGGGAGCAAAAAACTGTTTTTT	many	-	TRBJ1-4	TRBV5-8
CASSLGTNSYNEQFF	TGTGCCAGCAGCCTCGGGACAAACTCCTACAATGAGCAGTTCTTC	medium-sized	-	TRBJ2-1	TRBV7-3
CASTLRVIYNEQFF	TGTGCCAGCACCCTTCGGGTCATCTACAATGAGCAGTTCTTC	-	-	TRBJ2-1	TRBV13
CASGTGGYEQYF	TGCGCCAGCGGGACGGGGGGTTACGAGCAGTACTTC	many	TRBD2	TRBJ2-7	TRBV10-1
CASSVRTSANTGELFF	TGTGCCAGCAGCGTAAGGACTAGCGCGAACACCGGGGAGCTGTTTTTT	many	TRBD2	TRBJ2-2	TRBV5-4
CASSLGSINEKLFF	TGTGCCAGCAGCTTAGGCAGTATTAATGAAAAACTGTTTTTT	-	-	TRBJ1-4	TRBV7-9
CASSPWRESGEQYF	TGTGCCAGCAGCCCGTGGCGGGAGAGCGGCGAGCAGTACTTC	many	TRBD2	TRBJ2-7	TRBV14
CASRPEGGSEAFF	TGTGCCAGCAGGCCCGAAGGAGGGTCTGAAGCTTTCTTT	many	-	TRBJ1-1	TRBV6-5
CASSQIGPTKLFF	TGCGCCAGCAGCCAAATTGGACCGACCAAACTGTTTTTT	few	-	TRBJ1-4	TRBV4-1
CASSTGQSNIQYF	TGTGCCAGCAGCACAGGACAGAGCAACATTCAGTACTTC	-	-	TRBJ2-4	TRBV7-2
CASSSSLGEQYF	TGTGCCAGCAGTAGCTCCCTTGGTGAGCAGTACTTC	many	-	TRBJ2-7	TRBV9
CASSHRTSGRYEQYF	TGTGCCAGCAGTCATCGGACTAGCGGGAGGTACGAGCAGTACTTC	-	TRBD2	TRBJ2-7	TRBV28
CASSPKDYGYTF	TGTGCCAGCAGCCCCAAGGACTATGGCTACACCTTC	few	-	TRBJ1-2	TRBV5-5
CASSLERAQETQYF	TGTGCCAGCAGCTTGGAACGGGCCCAAGAGACCCAGTACTTC	-	-	TRBJ2-5	TRBV5-4
CASSFELLNYGYTF	TGCGCCAGCAGCTTTGAGCTGCTAAACTATGGCTACACCTTC	-	-	TRBJ1-2	TRBV5-1
CSASSLQGAHSSETQYF	TGCAGTGCTAGTTCCTTACAGGGGGCCCACTCATCAGAGACCCAGTACTTC	many	TRBD1	TRBJ2-5	TRBV20-1
CASSFNRGSEQYF	TGTGCCAGCTCATTCAATAGGGGTTCTGAGCAGTACTTC	many	-	TRBJ2-7	TRBV18
CASRNFVGAQYF	TGCGCCAGCCGCAACTTTGTCGGGGCCCAGTACTTC	many	-	TRBJ2-5	TRBV4-3
CASSLVAVGQYF	TGTGCCAGCAGCTTAGTTGCGGTGGGGCAGTATTTT	-	-	TRBJ2-3	TRBV7-2
CASSYSGLAETDTQYF	TGTGCCAGCAGTTACTCGGGGCTAGCGGAAACAGATACGCAGTATTTT	many	TRBD2	TRBJ2-3	TRBV6-5
CASSLAEGSAFF	TGTGCCAGCAGCTTAGCCGAAGGGTCGGCTTTCTTT	many	-	TRBJ1-1	TRBV7-9
CASSYRDRGTDTQYF	TGTGCCAGCAGTTACCGGGACAGGGGCACAGATACGCAGTATTTT	-	TRBD1	TRBJ2-3	TRBV6-2/TRBV6-3
CASSQDLGYEQFF	TGTGCCAGCAGCCAAGACTTGGGATACGAGCAGTTCTTC	many	-	TRBJ2-1	TRBV14